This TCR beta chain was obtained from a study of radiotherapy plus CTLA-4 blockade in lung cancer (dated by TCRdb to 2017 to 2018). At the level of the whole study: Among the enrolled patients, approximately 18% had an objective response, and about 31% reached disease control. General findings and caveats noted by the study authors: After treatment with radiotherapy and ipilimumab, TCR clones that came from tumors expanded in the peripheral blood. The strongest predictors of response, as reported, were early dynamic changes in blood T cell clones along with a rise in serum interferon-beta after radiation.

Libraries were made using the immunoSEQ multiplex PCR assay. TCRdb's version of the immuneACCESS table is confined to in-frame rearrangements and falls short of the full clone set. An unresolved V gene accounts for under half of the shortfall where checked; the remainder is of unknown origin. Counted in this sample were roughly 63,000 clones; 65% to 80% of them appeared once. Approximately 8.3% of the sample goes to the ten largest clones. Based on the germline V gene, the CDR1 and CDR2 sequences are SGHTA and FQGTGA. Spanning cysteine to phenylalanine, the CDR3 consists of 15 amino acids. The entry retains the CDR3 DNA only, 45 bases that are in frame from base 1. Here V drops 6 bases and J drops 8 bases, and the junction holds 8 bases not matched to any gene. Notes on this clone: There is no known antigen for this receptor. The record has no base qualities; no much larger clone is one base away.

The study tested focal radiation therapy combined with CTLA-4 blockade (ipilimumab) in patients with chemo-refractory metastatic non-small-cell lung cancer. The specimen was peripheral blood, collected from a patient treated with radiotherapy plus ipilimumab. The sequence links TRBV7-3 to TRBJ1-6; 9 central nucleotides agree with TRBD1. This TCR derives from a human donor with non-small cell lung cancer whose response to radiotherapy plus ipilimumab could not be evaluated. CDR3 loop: CASRLTGGADSPLHF. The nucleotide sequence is TGTGCCAGCAGGCTAACAGGGGGCGCGGATTCACCCCTCCACTTT.